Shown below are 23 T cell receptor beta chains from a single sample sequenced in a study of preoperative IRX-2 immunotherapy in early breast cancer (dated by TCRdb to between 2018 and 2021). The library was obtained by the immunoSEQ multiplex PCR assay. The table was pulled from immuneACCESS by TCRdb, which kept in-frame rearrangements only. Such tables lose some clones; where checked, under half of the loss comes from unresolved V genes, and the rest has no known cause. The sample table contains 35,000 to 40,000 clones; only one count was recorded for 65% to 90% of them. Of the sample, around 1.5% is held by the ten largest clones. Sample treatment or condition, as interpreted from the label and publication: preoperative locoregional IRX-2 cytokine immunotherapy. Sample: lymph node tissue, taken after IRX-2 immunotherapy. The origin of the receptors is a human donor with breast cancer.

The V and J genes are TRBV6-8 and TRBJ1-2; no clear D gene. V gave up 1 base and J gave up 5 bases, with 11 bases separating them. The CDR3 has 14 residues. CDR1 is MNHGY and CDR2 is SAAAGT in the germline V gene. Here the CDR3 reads CASSYFMDGYGYTF. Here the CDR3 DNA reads TGTGCCAGCAGTTACTTCATGGACGGGTATGGCTACACCTTC.

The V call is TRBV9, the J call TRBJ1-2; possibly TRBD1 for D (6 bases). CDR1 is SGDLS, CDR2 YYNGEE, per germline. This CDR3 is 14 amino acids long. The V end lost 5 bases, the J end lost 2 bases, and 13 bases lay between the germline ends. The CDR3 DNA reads TGTGCCAGCAGGGACGACAGGAGAAACTATGGCTACACCTTC. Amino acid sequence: CASRDDRRNYGYTF.

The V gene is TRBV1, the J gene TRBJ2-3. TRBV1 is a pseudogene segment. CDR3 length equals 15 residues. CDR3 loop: CASSQSYGAQGAQYF. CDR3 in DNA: TGCGCCAGCAGCCAATCTTATGGGGCCCAGGGAGCGCAGTATTTT.

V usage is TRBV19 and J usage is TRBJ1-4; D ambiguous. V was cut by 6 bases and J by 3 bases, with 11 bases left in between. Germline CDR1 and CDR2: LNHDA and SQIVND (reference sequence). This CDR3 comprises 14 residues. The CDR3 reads CASRTGPANEKLFF. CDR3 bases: TGTGCCAGTAGAACGGGTCCCGCTAATGAAAAACTGTTTTTT.

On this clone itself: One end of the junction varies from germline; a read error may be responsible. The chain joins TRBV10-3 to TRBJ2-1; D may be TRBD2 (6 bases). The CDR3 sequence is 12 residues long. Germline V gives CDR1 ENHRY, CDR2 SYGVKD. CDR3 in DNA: TGTGCCATCAGTGAGGCGGCTCATGGGAGGATCTTC. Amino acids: CAISEAAHGRIF.

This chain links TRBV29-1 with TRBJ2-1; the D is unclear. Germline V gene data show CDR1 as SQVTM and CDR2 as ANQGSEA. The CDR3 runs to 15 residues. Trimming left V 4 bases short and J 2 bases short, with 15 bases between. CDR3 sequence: CSVAKSNSPYNEQFF. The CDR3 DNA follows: TGCAGCGTTGCCAAGTCGAACTCCCCCTACAATGAGCAGTTCTTC.

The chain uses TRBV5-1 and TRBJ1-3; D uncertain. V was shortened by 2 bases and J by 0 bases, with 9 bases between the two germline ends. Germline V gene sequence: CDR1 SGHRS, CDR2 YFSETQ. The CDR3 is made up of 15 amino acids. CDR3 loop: CASSFSGISGNTIYF. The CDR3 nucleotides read TGCGCCAGCAGCTTTAGCGGGATCTCTGGAAACACCATATATTTT.

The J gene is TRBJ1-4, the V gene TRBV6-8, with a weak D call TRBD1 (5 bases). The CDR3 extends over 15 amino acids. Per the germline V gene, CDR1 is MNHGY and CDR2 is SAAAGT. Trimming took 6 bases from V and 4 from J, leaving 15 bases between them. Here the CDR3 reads CASSHEGRINEKLFF. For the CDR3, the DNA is TGTGCCAGCAGCCATGAGGGACGGATTAATGAAAAACTGTTTTTT.

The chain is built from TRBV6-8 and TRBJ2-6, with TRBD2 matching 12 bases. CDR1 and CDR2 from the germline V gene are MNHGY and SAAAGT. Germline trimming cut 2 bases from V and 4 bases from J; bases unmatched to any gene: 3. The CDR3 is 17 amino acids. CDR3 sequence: CASSYLAGGRGANVLTF. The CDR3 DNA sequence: TGTGCCAGCAGTTACCTAGCGGGGGGGCGCGGGGCCAACGTCCTGACTTTC.

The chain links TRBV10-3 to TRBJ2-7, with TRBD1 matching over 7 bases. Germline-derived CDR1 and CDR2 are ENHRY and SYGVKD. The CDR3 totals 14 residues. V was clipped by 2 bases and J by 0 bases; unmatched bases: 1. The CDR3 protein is CAISEGTASYEQYF. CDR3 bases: TGTGCCATCAGTGAGGGGACAGCCTCCTACGAGCAGTACTTC.

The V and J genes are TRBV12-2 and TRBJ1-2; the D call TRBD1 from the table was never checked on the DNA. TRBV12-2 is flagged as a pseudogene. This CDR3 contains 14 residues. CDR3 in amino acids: CATKGTAANYGYTF. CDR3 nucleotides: TGTGCCACGAAGGGGACAGCAGCTAACTATGGCTACACCTTC.

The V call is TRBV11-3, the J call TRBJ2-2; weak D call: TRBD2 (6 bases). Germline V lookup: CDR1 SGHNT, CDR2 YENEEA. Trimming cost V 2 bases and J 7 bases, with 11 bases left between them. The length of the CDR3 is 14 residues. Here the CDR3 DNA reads TGTGCCAGCAGCTTACCGGGGGTGATCGGGGAGCTGTTTTTT. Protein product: CASSLPGVIGELFF. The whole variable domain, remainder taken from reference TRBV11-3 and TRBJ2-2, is EAGVVQSPRYKIIEKKQPVAFWCNPISGHNTLYWYLQNLGQGPELLIRYENEEAVDDSQLPKDRFSAERLKGVDSTLKIQPAELGDSAVYLCASSLPGVIGELFFGEGSRLTVL.

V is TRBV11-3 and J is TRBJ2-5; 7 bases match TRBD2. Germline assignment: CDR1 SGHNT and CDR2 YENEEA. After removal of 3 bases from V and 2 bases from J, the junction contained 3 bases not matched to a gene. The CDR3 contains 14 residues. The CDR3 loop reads CASSFRGEQETQYF. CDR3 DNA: TGTGCCAGCAGCTTCCGGGGGGAGCAAGAGACCCAGTACTTC.

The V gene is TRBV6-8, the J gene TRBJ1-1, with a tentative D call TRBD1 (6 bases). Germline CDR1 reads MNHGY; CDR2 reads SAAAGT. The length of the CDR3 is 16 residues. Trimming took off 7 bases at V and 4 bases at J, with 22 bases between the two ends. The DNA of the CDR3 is TGTGCCAGCACGCGTCCCCACAGGGTGGCGGGCACTGAAGCTTTCTTT. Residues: CASTRPHRVAGTEAFF.

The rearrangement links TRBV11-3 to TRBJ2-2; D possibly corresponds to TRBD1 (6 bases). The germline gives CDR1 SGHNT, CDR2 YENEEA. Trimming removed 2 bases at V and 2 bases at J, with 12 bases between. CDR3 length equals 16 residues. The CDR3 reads CASSLIGTLNTGELFF. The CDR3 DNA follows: TGTGCCAGCAGCTTAATCGGGACATTAAACACCGGGGAGCTGTTTTTT.

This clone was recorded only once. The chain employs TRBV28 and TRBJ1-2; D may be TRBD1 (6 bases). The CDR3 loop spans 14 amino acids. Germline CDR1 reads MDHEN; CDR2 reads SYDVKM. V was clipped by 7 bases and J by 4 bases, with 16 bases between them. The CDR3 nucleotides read TGTGCCAGCATAACCCCGGGGGCTGGCTATGGCTACACCTTC. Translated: CASITPGAGYGYTF.

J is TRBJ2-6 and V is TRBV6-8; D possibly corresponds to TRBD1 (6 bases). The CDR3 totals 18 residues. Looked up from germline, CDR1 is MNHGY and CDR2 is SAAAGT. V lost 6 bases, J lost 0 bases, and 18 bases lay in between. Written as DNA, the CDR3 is TGTGCCAGCAGGAGATTAGGGCCAGGGGACTCTGGGGCCAACGTCCTGACTTTC. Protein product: CASRRLGPGDSGANVLTF.

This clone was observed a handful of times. CDR3 protein: CSVGQRLGYEQYF. CDR3 DNA: TGCAGCGTTGGACAGAGGCTCGGCTACGAGCAGTACTTC. This chain connects TRBV29-1 to TRBJ2-7; D perhaps matches TRBD1 (5 bases). Looked up from germline, CDR1 is SQVTM and CDR2 is ANQGSEA. Between the trimmed V and J ends, which lost 4 bases and 3 bases, there was a span of 13 bases. The CDR3 totals 13 residues.

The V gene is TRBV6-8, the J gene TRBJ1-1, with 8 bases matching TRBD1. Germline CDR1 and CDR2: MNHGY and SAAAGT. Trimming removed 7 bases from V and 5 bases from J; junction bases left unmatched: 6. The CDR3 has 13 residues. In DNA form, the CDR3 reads TGTGCCAGCAAGGACAGGGTCGATACTGAAGCTTTCTTT. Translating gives CASKDRVDTEAFF.

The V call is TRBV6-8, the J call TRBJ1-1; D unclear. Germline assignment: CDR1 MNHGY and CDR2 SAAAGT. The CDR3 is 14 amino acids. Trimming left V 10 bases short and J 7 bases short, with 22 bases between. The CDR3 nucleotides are TGTGCCATAACACCAACAGAGTTGGAGGGTGAAGCTTTCTTT. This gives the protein CAITPTELEGEAFF.

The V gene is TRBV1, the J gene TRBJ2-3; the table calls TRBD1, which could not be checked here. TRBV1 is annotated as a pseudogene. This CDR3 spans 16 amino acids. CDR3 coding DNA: TGCGCCAGCAGTGACCTTGGGACAGATAGCACAGATACGCAGTATTTT. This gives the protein CASSDLGTDSTDTQYF.

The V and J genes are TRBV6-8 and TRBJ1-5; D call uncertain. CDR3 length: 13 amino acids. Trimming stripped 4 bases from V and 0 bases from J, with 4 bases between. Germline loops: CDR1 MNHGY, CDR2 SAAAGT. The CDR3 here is CASSSDSNQPQHF. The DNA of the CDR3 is TGTGCCAGCAGTTCGGATAGCAATCAGCCCCAGCATTTT.

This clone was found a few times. The CDR3 bases are TGTGCCAGCAGTTTGAGGGTAGGAGGGACCCAGTACTTC. Its translation is CASSLRVGGTQYF. V gene TRBV28 combines with J gene TRBJ2-5, with a possible D match to TRBD2 (5 bases). The CDR3 length is 13 residues. V lost 3 bases and J lost 7, with 12 bases in between. CDR1 and CDR2 (germline): MDHEN, SYDVKM.